A single TCR beta chain is shown here with its context. Source study methods: The assay estimated nucleated cells by amplifying reference gene primers. Using immunoSEQ multiplex PCR, the repertoire was profiled, and TCRdb retains in-frame clones only, with some absent. V and J calls and clone size are those listed in that table; D and trimming were worked out from the DNA. The data show some 200,000 clones, roughly 88% seen once. The CDR3 is 15 residues long. Germline CDR1 MNHEY, CDR2 SMNVEV (reference sequence). V was clipped by 7 bases and J by 3 bases; unmatched bases: 5. This specimen comes from a study of blood T cell repertoires in COVID-19. Whole-study context: T cells, B-cell-depleted T cells, or PBMCs supplied cDNA or gDNA.

The V and J genes are TRBV27 and TRBJ2-2; 10 positions agree with TRBD1. The source material was peripheral blood. This sequence originates from a human donor in a cohort sampled during active COVID-19. The CDR3 DNA follows: TGTGCCAGCAAAGACAGGGGGCTCGACACCGGGGAGCTGTTTTTT. It encodes CASKDRGLDTGELFF.